A single sample is the source of the 8 T cell receptor beta chains below, sequenced in a study of OX40 agonist ivuxolimab in advanced cancers. This table comes from immunoSEQ multiplex PCR, and its TCRdb copy is limited to in-frame clones, with some not included. The profile covers almost 90,000 clones, with approximately 87% appearing a single time and 1.5% to 2% taken by the ten largest. This sample comprised CD4+ or CD8+ T cells sorted from blood, obtained in a trial of the OX40 agonist ivuxolimab. The receptors derive from an adult with an advanced solid tumor such as melanoma, head and neck, liver or kidney cancer.

The chain combines TRBV5-5 with TRBJ1-1, with D unclear. V lost 0 bases, J lost 1 base, and 16 bases lay in between. The CDR3 is made up of 17 amino acids. The V gene's germline CDR1 is SGHKS and CDR2 YYEKEE (reference sequence). In nucleotides, the CDR3 is TGTGCCAGCAGCTTGGGGACCCCTTCCCGGCGGAACACTGAAGCTTTCTTT. As protein: CASSLGTPSRRNTEAFF.

The genes are TRBV29-1 and TRBJ1-2; TRBD1 aligns across 9 bases. J gave up 4 bases and V 7 bases, and 7 bases lay outside the gene matches. Germline CDR1 is SQVTM and CDR2 is ANQGSEA. This CDR3 has 13 residues. Here the CDR3 reads CSGGVTGGYGYTF. The CDR3, as DNA: TGCAGCGGGGGCGTGACAGGGGGCTATGGCTACACCTTC.

The rearrangement links TRBV19 to TRBJ2-7, with D possibly being TRBD1 (7 bases). The germline CDR1 and CDR2 sequences are LNHDA and SQIVND (reference sequence). CDR3 length equals 15 residues. V lost 3 bases and J lost 3, with 15 bases in between. The CDR3 region is CASSISGTAGYEQYF. The CDR3 DNA follows: TGTGCCAGTAGTATTTCCGGGACAGCGGGCTACGAGCAGTACTTC.

The rearrangement uses TRBV7-9 and TRBJ1-4; D ambiguous. CDR3 length: 11 amino acids. CDR1 is SEHNR and CDR2 is FQNEAQ in the germline V gene (reference sequence). Trimming pared 5 bases from V and 5 bases from J, leaving 3 bases between. CDR3 residues: CASSPNEKLFF. The CDR3 nucleotides read TGTGCCAGCAGCCCAAATGAAAAACTGTTTTTT.

This clone was observed a single time. This chain links TRBV5-1 with TRBJ1-1; D remains unclear. Looked up from germline, CDR1 is SGHRS and CDR2 is YFSETQ. This CDR3 spans 15 amino acids. The germline V and J ends were trimmed by 2 bases and 0 bases, with 11 bases remaining between them. CDR3 protein: CASSFKGEMNTEAFF. CDR3 sequence (DNA): TGCGCCAGCAGCTTTAAGGGAGAGATGAACACTGAAGCTTTCTTT.

At least ten counts were recorded for this clone. Other DNA sequences in the same sample also yield this CDR3. The V gene is TRBV7-9, the J gene TRBJ1-2; 7 bases agree with TRBD1. Losses at the gene ends were 3 bases for V and 0 bases for J; bases not matched to a gene: 1. The CDR3 has 14 amino acids. Germline CDR1 is SEHNR and CDR2 is FQNEAQ (reference sequence). The CDR3 loop is CASSLGQTNYGYTF. CDR3 nucleotide sequence: TGTGCCAGCAGCTTGGGACAGACTAACTATGGCTACACCTTC.

The chain combines TRBV4-1 with TRBJ2-1, with 8 nucleotides matching TRBD1. The CDR3 is 14 amino acids. The V segment lost 0 bases and the J segment 15 bases; nucleotides outside the gene matches: 10. The V gene's germline CDR1 is MGHRA and CDR2 YSYEKL. The CDR3: CASSQDRTGYSLFF. CDR3 sequence (DNA): TGCGCCAGCAGCCAAGATCGGACAGGGTATAGTCTGTTCTTC.

This sequence joins TRBV6-1 and TRBJ1-6; 7 nucleotides align to TRBD1. Trimming at V came to 3 bases and at J to 8 bases, leaving 10 bases not matched to a gene. Per germline, CDR1 MNHNS and CDR2 SASEGT. The CDR3 consists of 16 residues. CDR3 protein: CASSENSGTVDSPLHF. The CDR3 nucleotides read TGTGCCAGCAGTGAGAATTCCGGGACAGTCGATTCACCCCTCCACTTT.